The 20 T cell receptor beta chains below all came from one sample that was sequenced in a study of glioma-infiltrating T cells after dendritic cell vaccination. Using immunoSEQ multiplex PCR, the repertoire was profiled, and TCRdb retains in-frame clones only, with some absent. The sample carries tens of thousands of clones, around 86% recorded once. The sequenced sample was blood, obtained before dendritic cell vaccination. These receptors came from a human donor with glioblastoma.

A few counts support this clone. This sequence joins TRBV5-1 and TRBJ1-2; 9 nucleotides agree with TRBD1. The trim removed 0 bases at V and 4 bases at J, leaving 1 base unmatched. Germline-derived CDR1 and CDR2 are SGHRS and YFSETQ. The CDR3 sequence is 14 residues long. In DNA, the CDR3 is TGCGCCAGCAGCTTGGGGGACAGGGCCTATGGCTACACCTTC. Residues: CASSLGDRAYGYTF.

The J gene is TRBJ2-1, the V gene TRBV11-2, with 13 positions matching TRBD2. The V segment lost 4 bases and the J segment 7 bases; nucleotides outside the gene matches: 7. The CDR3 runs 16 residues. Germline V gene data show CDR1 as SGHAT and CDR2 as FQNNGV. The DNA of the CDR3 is TGTGCCAGCAGCTCATATGGGACTAGCGGGGCTAATGAGCAGTTCTTC. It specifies CASSSYGTSGANEQFF. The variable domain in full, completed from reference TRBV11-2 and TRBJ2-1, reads EAGVAQSPRYKIIEKRQSVAFWCNPISGHATLYWYQQILGQGPKLLIQFQNNGVVDDSQLPKDRFSAERLKGVDSTLKIQPAKLEDSAVYLCASSSYGTSGANEQFFGPGTRLTVL.

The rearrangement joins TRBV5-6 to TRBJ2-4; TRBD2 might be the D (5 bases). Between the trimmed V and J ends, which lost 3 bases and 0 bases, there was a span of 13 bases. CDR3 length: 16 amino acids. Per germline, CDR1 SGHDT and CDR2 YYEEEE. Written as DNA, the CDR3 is TGTGCCAGCAGCTATGGACGGACTCTAGCCAAAAACATTCAGTACTTC. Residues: CASSYGRTLAKNIQYF.

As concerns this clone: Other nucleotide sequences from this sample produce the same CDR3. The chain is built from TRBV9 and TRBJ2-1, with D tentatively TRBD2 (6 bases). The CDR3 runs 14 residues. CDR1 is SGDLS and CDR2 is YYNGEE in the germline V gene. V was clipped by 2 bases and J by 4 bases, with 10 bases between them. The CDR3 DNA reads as TGTGCCAGCAGCGTGGGTAGCGGATACAATGAGCAGTTCTTC. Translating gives CASSVGSGYNEQFF.

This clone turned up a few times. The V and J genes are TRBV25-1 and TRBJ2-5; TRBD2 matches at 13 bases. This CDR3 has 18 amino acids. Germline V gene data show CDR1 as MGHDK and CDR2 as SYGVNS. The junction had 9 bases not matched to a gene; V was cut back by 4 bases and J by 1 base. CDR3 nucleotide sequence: TGTGCCAGCAGTGGGGGGAGAAGACTAGCGGGGGGCCAAGAGACCCAGTACTTC. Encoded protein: CASSGGRRLAGGQETQYF.

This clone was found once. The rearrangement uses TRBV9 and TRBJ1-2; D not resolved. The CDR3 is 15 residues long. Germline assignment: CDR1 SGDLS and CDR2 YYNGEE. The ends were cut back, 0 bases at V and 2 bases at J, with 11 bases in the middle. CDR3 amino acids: CASSVDSGGNYGYTF. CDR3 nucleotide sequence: TGTGCCAGCAGCGTAGATTCGGGTGGCAACTATGGCTACACCTTC.

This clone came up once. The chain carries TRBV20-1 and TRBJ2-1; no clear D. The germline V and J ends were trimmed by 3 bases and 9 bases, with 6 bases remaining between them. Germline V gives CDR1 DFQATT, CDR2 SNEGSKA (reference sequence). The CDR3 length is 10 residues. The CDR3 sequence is CSASYPEQFF. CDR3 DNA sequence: TGCAGTGCTAGTTATCCTGAGCAGTTCTTC.

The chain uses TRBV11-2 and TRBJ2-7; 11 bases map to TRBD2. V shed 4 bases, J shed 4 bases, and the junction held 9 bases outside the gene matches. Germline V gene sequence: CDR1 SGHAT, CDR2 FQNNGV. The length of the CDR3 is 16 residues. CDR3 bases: TGTGCCAGCAGCTCCAGTACCGGGACTAGCGGTTACGAGCAGTACTTC. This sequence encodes CASSSSTGTSGYEQYF.

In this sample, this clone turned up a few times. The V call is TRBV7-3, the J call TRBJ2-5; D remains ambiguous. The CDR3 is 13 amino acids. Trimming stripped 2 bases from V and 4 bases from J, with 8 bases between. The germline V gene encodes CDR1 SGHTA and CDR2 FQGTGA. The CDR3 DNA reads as TGTGCCAGCAGCTTAGAGCGAGCAGAGACCCAGTACTTC. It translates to CASSLERAETQYF.

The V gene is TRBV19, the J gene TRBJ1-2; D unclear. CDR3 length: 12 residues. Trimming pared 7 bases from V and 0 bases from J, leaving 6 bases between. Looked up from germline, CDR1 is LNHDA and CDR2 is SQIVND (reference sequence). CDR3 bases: TGTGCCAGTATCTCTTCTAACTATGGCTACACCTTC. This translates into CASISSNYGYTF.

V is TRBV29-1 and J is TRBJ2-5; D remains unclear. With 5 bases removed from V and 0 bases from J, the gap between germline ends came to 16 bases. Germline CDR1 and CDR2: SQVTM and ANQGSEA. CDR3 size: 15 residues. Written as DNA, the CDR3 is TGCAGCGTTAACCGCCAGTTCGAACACCAAGAGACCCAGTACTTC. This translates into CSVNRQFEHQETQYF. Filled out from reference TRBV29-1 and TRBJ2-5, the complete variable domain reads SAVISQKPSRDICQRGTSLTIQCQVDSQVTMMFWYRQQPGQSLTLIATANQGSEATYESGFVIDKFPISRPNLTFSTLTVSNMSPEDSSIYLCSVNRQFEHQETQYFGPGTRLLVL.

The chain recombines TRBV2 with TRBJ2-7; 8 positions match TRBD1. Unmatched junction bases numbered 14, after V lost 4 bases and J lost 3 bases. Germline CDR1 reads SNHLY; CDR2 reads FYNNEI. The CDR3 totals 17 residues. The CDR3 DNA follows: TGTGCCAGCAGTGTAGACTCGGCCGACAGGGGTGGCTACGAGCAGTACTTC. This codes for CASSVDSADRGGYEQYF.

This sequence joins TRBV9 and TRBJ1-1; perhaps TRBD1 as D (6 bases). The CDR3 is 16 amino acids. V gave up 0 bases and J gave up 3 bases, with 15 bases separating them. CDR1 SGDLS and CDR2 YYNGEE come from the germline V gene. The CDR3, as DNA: TGTGCCAGCAGCGTAGATCAGGGGTTCCCTGACACTGAAGCTTTCTTT. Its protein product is CASSVDQGFPDTEAFF.

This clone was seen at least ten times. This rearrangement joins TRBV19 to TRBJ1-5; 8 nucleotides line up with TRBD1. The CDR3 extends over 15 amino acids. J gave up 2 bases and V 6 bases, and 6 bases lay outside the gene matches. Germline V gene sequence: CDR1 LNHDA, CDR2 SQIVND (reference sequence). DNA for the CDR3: TGTGCCAGTAGGACGGACAGGGCGGGCAATCAGCCCCAGCATTTT. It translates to CASRTDRAGNQPQHF.

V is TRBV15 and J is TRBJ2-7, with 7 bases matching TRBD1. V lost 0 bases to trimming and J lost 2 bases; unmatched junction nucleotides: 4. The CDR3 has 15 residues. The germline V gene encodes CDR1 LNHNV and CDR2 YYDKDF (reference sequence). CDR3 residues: CATSRDSTGTYEQYF. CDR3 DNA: TGTGCCACCAGCAGAGATTCGACAGGGACCTACGAGCAGTACTTC.

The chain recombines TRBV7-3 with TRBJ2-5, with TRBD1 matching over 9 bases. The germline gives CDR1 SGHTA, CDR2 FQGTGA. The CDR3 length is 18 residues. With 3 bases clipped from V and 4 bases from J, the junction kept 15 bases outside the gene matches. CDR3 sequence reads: CASSFPPVDRGAVETQYF. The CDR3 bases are TGTGCCAGCAGCTTCCCTCCTGTCGACAGGGGGGCTGTAGAGACCCAGTACTTC.

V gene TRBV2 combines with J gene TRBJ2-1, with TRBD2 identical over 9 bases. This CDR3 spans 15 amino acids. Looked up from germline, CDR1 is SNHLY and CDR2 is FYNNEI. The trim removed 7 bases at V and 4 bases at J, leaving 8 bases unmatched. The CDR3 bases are TGTGCCAGCATGCTGACTAGCGGAGAATACAATGAGCAGTTCTTC. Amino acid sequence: CASMLTSGEYNEQFF.

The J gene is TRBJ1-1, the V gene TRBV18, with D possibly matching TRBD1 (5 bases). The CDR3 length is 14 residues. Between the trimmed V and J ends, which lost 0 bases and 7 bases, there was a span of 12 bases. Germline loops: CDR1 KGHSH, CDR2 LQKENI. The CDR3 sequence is CASSPPGGASEAFF. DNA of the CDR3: TGTGCCAGCTCACCACCGGGTGGGGCAAGTGAAGCTTTCTTT.

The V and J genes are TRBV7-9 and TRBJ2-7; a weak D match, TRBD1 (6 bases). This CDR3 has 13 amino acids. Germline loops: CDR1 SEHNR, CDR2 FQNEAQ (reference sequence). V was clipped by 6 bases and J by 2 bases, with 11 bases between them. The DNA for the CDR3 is TGTGCCAGCAGAGACAGGAACGCCTACGAGCAGTACTTC. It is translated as CASRDRNAYEQYF.

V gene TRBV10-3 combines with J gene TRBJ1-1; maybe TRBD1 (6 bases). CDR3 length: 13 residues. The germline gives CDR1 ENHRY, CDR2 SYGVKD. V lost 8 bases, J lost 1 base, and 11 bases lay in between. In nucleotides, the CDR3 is TGTGCCATCGGGCGGGGGCCGAACACTGAAGCTTTCTTT. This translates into CAIGRGPNTEAFF.